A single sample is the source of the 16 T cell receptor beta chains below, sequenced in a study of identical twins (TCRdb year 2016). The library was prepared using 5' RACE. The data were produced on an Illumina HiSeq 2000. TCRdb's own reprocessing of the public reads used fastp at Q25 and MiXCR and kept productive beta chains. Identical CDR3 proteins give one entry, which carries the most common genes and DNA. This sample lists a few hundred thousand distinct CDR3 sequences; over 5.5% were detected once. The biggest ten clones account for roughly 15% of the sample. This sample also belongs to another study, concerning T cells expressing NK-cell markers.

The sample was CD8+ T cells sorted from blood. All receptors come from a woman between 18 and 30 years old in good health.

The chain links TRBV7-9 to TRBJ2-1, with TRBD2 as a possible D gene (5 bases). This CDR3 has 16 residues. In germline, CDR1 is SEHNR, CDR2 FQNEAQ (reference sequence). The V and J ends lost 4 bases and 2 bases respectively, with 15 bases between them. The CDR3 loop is CASSSKGPRAYNEQFF. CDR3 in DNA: TGTGCCAGCAGCTCGAAAGGGCCGAGGGCCTACAATGAGCAGTTCTTC. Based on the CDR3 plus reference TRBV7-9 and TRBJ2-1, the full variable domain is DTGVSQNPRHKITKRGQNVTFRCDPISEHNRLYWYRQTLGQGPEFLTYFQNEAQLEKSRLLSDRFSAERPKGSFSTLEIQRTEQGDSAMYLCASSSKGPRAYNEQFFGPGTRLTVL.

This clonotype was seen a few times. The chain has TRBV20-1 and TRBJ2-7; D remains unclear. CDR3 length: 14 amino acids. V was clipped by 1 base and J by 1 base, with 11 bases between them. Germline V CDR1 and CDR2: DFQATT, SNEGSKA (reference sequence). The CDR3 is CSARGRPKSYEQYF. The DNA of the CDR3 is TGCAGTGCTAGAGGGCGTCCCAAATCCTACGAGCAGTACTTC.

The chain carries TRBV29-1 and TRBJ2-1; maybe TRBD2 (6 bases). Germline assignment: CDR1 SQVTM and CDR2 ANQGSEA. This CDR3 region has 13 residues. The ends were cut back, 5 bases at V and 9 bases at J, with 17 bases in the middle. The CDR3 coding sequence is TGCAGCGTTCCACTAGCCGGAGGACCTGAGCAGTTCTTC. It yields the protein CSVPLAGGPEQFF.

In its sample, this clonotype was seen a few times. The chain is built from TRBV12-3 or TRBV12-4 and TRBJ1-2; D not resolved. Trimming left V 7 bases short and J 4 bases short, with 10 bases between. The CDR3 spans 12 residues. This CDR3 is CASTEGGYGYTF. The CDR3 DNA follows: TGTGCCAGCACCGAAGGAGGCTATGGCTACACCTTC.

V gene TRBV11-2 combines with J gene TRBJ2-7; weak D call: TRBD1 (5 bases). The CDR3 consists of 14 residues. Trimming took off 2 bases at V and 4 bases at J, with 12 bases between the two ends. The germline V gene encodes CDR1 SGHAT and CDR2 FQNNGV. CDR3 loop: CASSLIPRVYEQYF. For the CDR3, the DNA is TGTGCCAGCAGCTTAATCCCCAGGGTATACGAGCAGTACTTC.

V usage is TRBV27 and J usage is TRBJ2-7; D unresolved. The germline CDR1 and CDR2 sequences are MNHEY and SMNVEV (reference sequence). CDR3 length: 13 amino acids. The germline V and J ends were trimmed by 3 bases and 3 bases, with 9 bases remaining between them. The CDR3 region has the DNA TGTGCCAGCAGTTTTGGACCCTACTACGAGCAGTACTTC. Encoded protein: CASSFGPYYEQYF.

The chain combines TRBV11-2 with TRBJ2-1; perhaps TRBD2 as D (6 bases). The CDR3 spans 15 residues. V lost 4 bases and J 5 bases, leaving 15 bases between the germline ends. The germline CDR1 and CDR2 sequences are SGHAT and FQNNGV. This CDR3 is CASSSWLADDNEQFF. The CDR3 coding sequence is TGTGCCAGCAGCTCCTGGTTAGCGGACGACAATGAGCAGTTCTTC.

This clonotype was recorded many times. The CDR3 protein is CASSPSPAGQTYNEQFF. The CDR3, as DNA: TGTGCCAGCAGTCCATCCCCGGCGGGACAGACCTACAATGAGCAGTTCTTC. This sequence joins TRBV12-3 or TRBV12-4 and TRBJ2-1, with D perhaps matching TRBD1 (7 bases). The germline V and J ends were trimmed by 5 bases and 2 bases, with 19 bases remaining between them. CDR3 length: 17 residues.

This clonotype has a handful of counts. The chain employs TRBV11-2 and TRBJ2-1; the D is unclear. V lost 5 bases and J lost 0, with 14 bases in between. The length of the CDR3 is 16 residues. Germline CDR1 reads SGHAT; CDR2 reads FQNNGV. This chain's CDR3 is CASSPANYRSYNEQFF. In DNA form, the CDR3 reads TGTGCCAGCAGCCCTGCAAACTACCGCTCCTACAATGAGCAGTTCTTC.

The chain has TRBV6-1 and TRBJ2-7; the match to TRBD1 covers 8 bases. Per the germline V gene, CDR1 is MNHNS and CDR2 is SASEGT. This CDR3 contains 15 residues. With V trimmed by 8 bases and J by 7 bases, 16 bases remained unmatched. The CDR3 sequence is CASRSYGTGLGEQYF. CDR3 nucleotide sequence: TGTGCCAGCCGCTCTTACGGGACAGGTTTGGGGGAGCAGTACTTC.

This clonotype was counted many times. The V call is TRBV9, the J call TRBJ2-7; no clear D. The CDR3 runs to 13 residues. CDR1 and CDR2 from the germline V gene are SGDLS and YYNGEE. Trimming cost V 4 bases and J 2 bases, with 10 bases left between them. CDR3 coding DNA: TGTGCCAGCAGCCCCTCAGAGACCTACGAGCAGTACTTC. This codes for CASSPSETYEQYF. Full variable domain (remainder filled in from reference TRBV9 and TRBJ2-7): DSGVTQTPKHLITATGQRVTLRCSPRSGDLSVYWYQQSLDQGLQFLIQYYNGEERAKGNILERFSAQQFPDLHSELNLSSLELGDSALYFCASSPSETYEQYFGPGTRLTVT.

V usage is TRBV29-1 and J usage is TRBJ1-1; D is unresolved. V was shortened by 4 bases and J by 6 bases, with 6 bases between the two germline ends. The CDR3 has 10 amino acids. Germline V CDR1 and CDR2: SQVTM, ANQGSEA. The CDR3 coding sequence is TGCAGCGTTGGCCAGGCTGAAGCTTTCTTT. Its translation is CSVGQAEAFF.

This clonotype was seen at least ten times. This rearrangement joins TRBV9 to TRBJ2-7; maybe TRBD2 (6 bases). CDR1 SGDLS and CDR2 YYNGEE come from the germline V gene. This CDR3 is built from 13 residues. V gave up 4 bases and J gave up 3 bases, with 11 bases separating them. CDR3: CASSPGTLYEQYF. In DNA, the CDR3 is TGTGCCAGCAGCCCCGGGACTCTCTACGAGCAGTACTTC.

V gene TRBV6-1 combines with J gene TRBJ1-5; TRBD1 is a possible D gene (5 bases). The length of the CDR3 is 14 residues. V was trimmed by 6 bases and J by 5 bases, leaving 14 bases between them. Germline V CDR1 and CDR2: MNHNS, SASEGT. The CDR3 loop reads CASSPKGRDQPQHF. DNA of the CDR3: TGTGCCAGCAGCCCCAAGGGCAGGGATCAGCCCCAGCATTTT.

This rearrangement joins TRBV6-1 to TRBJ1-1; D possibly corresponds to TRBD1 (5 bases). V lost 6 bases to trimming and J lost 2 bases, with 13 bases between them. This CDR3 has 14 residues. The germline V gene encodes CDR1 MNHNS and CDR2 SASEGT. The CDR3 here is CASSLQESNTEAFF. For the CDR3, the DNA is TGTGCCAGCAGCCTACAGGAGTCAAACACTGAAGCTTTCTTT.

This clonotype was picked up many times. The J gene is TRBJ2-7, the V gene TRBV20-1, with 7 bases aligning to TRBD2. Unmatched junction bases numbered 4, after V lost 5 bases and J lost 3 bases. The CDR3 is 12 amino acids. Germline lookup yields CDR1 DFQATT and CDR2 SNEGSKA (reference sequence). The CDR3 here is CSAGLEGYEQYF. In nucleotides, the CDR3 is TGCAGTGCTGGACTAGAGGGCTACGAGCAGTACTTC.